This T cell receptor (beta chain) was sequenced in a study of blood T cells in healthy people across ages. CDR1 is MNHNS, CDR2 SASEGT, per germline. With 6 bases removed from V and 1 base from J, the gap between germline ends came to 21 bases. This CDR3 has 17 amino acids. Turning to this clonotype: The antigen remains unidentified.

A second PCR, run for about 6 to 11 cycles, used a sample-barcoded 5' primer plus a J-beta primer mix. TCRdb redid the calling of the 5' RACE reads with MiXCR, one entry per CDR3 protein. The sample includes roughly 1,700,000 distinct CDR3 sequences, 28% of them seen just once. Findings of the study overall: Unknown donor CMV status possibly confounded expanded clonotype changes.

What was sequenced was blood. The chain links TRBV6-1 to TRBJ1-2; the D gene is possibly TRBD1 (5 bases). The sequence was obtained from a woman under 40 in good health. The CDR3: CASSRSLRTPYNYGYTF. The CDR3 nucleotides are TGTGCCAGCAGCCGTTCCCTCAGGACACCCTATAACTATGGCTACACCTTC.